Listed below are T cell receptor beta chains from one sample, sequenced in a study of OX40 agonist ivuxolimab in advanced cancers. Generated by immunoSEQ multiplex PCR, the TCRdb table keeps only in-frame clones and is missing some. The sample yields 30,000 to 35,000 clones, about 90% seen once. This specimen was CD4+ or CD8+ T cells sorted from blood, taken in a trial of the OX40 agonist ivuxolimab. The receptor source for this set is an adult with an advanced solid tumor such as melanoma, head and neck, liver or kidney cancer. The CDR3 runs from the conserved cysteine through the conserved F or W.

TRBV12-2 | CASRFVHYGYTF
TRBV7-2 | CASSYGTLGDTQYF
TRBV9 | CASSSEAGRGFF
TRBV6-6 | CASSYGPTYEQYF
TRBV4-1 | CASSQDRALPGQLITEEQYF
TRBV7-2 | CASSLGALGDTQYF
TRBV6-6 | CASSLPTGVSGNTIYF
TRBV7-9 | CASSLATGTGPYEQYF
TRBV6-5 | CASSYQTEAFF
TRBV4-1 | CASSQAIAGGDTGELFF
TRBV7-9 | CASSLYGVDTQYF
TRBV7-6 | CASSFGGGQDTQYF
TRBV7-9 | CAIRQGNTEAFF
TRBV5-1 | CASSTGESTYEQYF
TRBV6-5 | CASSYSMTSGNNEQFF
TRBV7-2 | CASSLEGGMDGYTF
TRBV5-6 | CASSLGGLHTDTQYF
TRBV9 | CASSLRQGDPGELFF
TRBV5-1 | CASSLQGGTEAFF
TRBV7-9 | CASSYTAGYEQYF
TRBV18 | CASSPRHSVTNTEAFF
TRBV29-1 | CSVEAGTGGTGELFF
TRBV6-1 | CASRGGNTDTQYF
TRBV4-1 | CASSRNQGIGQPQHF
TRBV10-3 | CAISEGGQGYGYTF
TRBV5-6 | CASSRAGQGGGQPQHF
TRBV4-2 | CASSQTSGSGYNEQFF
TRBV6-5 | CASSRGGQETQYF
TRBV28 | CASSLAGGRGGTQYF
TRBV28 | CASSFGGYGYTF
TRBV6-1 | CASSEWGGEQYF
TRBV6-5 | CASSYASGSSYEQYF
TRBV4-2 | CASSQEGTGIGSSGNTIYF
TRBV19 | CASSPGTGFGNEKLFF
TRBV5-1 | CASSLRSNSYEQYF
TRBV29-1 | CSAGTSGDYEQYF
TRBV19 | CASSVTGGQGNQPQHF
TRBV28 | CASSLALAEGEQFF
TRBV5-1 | CASSLGDNQETQYF
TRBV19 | CASNQLAGRTGELFF
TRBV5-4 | CASSLGRGQVTDTQYF
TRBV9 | CASSPPGLSTYEQYF
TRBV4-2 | CASSQDPEAPYNEQFF
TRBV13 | CASSLDPHRGRNNEQFF
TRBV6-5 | CASSRGNYGYTF
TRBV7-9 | CASRQQGAGETQYF
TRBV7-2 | CASSLVFYGYTF
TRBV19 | CASSIEARNTGELFF
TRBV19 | CASSIPGTGYTEAFF
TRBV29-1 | CSVGGGGGTEAFF
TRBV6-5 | CASSYGDSYEQYF
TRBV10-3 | CAISEGLYNEQFF
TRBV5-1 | CASSLFGTGNTDTQYF
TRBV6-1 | CASTSPSTGWGIQYF
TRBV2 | CASSVGTHNEQFF
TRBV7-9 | CASSFSGTENYGYTF
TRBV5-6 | CASSLAASNYGYTF